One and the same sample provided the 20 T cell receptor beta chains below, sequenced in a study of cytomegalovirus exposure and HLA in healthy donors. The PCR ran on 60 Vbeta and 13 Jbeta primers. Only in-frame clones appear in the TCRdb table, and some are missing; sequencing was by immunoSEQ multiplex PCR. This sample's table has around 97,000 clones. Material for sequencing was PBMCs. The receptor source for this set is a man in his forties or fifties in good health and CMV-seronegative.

The CDR3 protein is CASSFSSGGAYEQYF. The CDR3, as DNA: TGTGCCAGCAGTTTTTCGTCAGGGGGCGCGTACGAGCAGTACTTC. V and J are TRBV27 and TRBJ2-7, with 8 bases that match TRBD1. Germline assignment: CDR1 MNHEY and CDR2 SMNVEV (reference sequence). This CDR3 comprises 15 residues. Trimming removed 3 bases from V and 4 bases from J; junction bases left unmatched: 8.

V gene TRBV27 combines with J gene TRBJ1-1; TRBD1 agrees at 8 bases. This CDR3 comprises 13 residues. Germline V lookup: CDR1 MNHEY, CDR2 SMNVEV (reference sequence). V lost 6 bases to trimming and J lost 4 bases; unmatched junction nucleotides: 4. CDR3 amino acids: CASSPTGATEAFF. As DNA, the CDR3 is TGTGCCAGCAGCCCGACAGGGGCCACTGAAGCTTTCTTT.

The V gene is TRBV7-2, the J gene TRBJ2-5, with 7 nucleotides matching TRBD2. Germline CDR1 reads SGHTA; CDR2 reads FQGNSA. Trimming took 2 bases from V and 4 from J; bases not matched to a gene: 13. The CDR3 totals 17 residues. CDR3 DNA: TGTGCCAGCAGCTTATTAGGTTTTGGGGGGGGTAGAGAGACCCAGTACTTC. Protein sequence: CASSLLGFGGGRETQYF.

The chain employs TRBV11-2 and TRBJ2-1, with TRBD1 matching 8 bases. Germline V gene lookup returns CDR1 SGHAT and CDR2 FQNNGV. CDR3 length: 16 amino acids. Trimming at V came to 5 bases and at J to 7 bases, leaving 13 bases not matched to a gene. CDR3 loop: CASSRGGQGQANEQFF. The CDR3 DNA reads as TGTGCCAGCAGCCGGGGAGGACAGGGCCAAGCGAATGAGCAGTTCTTC.

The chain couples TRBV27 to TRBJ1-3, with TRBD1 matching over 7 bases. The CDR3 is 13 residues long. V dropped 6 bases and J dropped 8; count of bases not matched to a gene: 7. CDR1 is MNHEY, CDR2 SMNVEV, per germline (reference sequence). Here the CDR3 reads CASSPWDRDTIYF. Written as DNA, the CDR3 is TGTGCCAGCAGCCCCTGGGACAGAGACACCATATATTTT.

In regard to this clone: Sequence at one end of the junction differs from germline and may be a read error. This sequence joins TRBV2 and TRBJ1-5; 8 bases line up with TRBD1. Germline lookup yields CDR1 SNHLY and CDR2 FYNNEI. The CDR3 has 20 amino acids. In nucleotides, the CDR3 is TGTGCCAGCAGCGAAGACAGGGGAGGAGGGGGACGGTCAAGCAATCAGCCCCAGCATTTT. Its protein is CASSEDRGGGGRSSNQPQHF.

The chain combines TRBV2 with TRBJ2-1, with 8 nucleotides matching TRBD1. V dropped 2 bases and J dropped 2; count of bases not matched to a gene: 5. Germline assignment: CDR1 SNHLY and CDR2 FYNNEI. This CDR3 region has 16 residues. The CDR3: CASSEYQTGAYNEQFF. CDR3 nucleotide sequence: TGTGCCAGCAGTGAATATCAGACAGGGGCCTACAATGAGCAGTTCTTC.

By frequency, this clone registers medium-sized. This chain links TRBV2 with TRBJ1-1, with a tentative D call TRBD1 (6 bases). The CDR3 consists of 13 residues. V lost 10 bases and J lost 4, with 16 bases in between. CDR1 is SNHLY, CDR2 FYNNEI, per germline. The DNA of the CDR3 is TGTGCCATCCAACAGGGTGGGGGCACTGAAGCTTTCTTT. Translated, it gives CAIQQGGGTEAFF.

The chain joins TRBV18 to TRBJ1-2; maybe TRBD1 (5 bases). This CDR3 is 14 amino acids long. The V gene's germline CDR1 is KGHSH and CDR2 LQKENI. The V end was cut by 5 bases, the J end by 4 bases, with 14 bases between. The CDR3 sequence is CASSETALTYGYTF. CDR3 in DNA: TGTGCCAGCTCAGAGACAGCGTTGACCTATGGCTACACCTTC.

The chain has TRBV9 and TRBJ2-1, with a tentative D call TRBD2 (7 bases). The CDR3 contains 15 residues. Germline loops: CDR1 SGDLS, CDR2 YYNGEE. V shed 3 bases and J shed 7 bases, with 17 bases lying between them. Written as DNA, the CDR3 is TGTGCCAGCAGCGGGGGGGGGCCCGGGTTTAATGAGCAGTTCTTC. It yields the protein CASSGGGPGFNEQFF. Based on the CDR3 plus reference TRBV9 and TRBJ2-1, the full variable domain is DSGVTQTPKHLITATGQRVTLRCSPRSGDLSVYWYQQSLDQGLQFLIQYYNGEERAKGNILERFSAQQFPDLHSELNLSSLELGDSALYFCASSGGGPGFNEQFFGPGTRLTVL.

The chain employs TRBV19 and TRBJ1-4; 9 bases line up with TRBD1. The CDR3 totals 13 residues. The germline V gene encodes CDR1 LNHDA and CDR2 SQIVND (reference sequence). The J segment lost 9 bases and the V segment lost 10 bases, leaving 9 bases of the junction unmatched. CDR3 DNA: TGTGCCATTTCGGGACAGGGAAGGAAAAAACTGTTTTTT. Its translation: CAISGQGRKKLFF.

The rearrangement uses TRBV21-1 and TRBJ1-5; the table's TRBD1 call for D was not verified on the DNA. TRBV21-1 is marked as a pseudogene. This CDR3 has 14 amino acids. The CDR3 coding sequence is TGTGCCAGCCATCAGGGGGTGAGCAATCAGCCCCAGCATTTT. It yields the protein CASHQGVSNQPQHF.

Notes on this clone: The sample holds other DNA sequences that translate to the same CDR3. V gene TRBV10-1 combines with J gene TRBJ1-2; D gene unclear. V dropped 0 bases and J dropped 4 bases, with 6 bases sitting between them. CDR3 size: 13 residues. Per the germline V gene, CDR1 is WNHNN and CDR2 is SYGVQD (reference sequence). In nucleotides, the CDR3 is TGCGCCAGCAGTGAGTCAAGAGGCTATGGCTACACCTTC. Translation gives CASSESRGYGYTF.

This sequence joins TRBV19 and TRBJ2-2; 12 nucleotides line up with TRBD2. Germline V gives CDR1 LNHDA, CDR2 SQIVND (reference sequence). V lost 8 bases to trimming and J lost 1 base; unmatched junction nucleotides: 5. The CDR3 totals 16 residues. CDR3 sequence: CASGGLAGQNTGELFF. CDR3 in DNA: TGTGCCAGTGGAGGACTAGCGGGACAGAACACCGGGGAGCTGTTTTTT.

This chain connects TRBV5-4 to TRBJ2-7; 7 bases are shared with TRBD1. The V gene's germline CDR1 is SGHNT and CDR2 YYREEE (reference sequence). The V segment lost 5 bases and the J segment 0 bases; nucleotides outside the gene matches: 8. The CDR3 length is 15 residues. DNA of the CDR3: TGTGCCAGCAGACCCGGGACAGTCAGCTCCTACGAGCAGTACTTC. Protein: CASRPGTVSSYEQYF.

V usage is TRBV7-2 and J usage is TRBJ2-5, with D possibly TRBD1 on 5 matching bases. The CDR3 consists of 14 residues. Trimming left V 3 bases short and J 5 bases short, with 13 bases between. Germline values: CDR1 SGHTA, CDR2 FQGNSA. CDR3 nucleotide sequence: TGTGCCAGCAGCTTGGCAGGGAAGGGGGAGACCCAGTACTTC. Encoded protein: CASSLAGKGETQYF.

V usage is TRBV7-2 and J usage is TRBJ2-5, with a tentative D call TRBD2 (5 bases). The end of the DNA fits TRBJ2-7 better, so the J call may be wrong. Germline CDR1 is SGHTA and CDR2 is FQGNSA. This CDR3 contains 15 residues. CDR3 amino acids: CASSLTAVSSYEQYF. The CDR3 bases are TGTGCCAGCAGCTTAACAGCGGTAAGCTCCTACGAGCAGTACTTC.

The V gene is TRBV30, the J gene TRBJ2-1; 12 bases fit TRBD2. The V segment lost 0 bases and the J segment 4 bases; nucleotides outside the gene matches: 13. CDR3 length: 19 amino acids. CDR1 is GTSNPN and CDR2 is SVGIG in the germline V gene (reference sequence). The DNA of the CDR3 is TGTGCCTGGAGTGTACGGAGACTAGCGGGGGCCGGATCTTACAATGAGCAGTTCTTC. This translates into CAWSVRRLAGAGSYNEQFF.

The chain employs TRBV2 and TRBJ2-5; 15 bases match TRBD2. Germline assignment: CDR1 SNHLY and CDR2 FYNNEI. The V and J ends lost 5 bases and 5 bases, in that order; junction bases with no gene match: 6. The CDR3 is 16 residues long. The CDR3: CASSPGLAGGRETQYF. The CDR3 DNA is TGTGCCAGCAGTCCCGGACTAGCGGGAGGGCGGGAGACCCAGTACTTC.

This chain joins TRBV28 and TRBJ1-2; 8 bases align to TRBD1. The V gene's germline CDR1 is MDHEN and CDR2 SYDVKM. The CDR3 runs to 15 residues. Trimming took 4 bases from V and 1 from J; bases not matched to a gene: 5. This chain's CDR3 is CASSSGTGVNYGYTF. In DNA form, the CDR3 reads TGTGCCAGCAGTTCAGGGACAGGAGTTAACTATGGCTACACCTTC.